Listed below are T cell receptor beta chains from one sample, sequenced in a study of blood T cell repertoires in COVID-19. Only in-frame clones appear in the TCRdb table, and some are missing; sequencing was by immunoSEQ multiplex PCR. The data contain approximately 150,000 clones, roughly nine tenths of them seen just once; the ten biggest clones take up roughly a sixth. The specimen was peripheral blood. The source is a man aged 60 to 69 with active or convalescent COVID-19. Both conserved end residues are part of each CDR3. The order of the fields is V gene, J gene, D gene, CDR3 DNA, CDR3 protein. A D gene is named only where the DNA matches it firmly.

TRBV6-5,TRBJ1-1,TRBD1,TGTGCCAGCAGTTACTTAGGACAGGGGGGGACTGAAGCTTTCTTT,CASSYLGQGGTEAFF
TRBV19,TRBJ1-5,.,TGTGCCAGTAGTATTGGACAGTCGGCCAATCAGCCCCAGCATTTT,CASSIGQSANQPQHF
TRBV19,TRBJ1-5,.,TGTGCCAGTGTTTTAGTGAATAGCAATCAGCCCCAGCATTTT,CASVLVNSNQPQHF
TRBV3-1/TRBV3-2,TRBJ1-2,.,TGTGCCAGCAGCAGACAGGTTGGGCTTACGTTAGGTGGCTACACCTTC,CASSRQVGLTLGGYTF
TRBV6-1,TRBJ2-1,.,TGTGCCAGCAGTGAGATTTTGGGACTCACCTACAATGAGCAGTTCTTC,CASSEILGLTYNEQFF
TRBV21-1,TRBJ1-2,.,TGTGCCAGCGGGACAAGACAGGGCTTCAACTATGGCTACACCTTC,CASGTRQGFNYGYTF
TRBV5-1,TRBJ2-7,TRBD1,TGCGCCAGCAGCGATAGAGACAGGGGACAATACTACGAGCAGTACTTC,CASSDRDRGQYYEQYF
TRBV2,TRBJ2-1,.,TGTGCCAGCAGTGATGAGGCCGCACTTCGGAATGAGCAGTTCTTC,CASSDEAALRNEQFF
TRBV11-2,TRBJ2-3,TRBD2,TGTGCCAGCAGCTTAGATTTGCGGGAGGGAGGCACAGATACGCAGTATTTT,CASSLDLREGGTDTQYF
TRBV5-5,TRBJ2-5,TRBD1,TGTGCCAGCAGCTCGGGACAGACGGGGCAAGAGACCCAGTACTTC,CASSSGQTGQETQYF